A single count supports the clone carrying this T cell receptor (beta chain). Its antigen remains unknown. Sequenced by immunoSEQ multiplex PCR; TCRdb stores in-frame clones only, minus some. Of around 200,000 clones listed, 85% to 95% are singletons. The data stem from a study of T cell responses to AZD1222 COVID-19 vaccine. General observations from the study: Among vaccine-associated CD4 TCRs, coverage spanned spike, with dominance at 160-218 and 743-854.

The CDR3 has 14 amino acids. V lost 1 base and J 10 bases, leaving 13 bases between the germline ends. Germline CDR1 and CDR2: KGHDR and SFDVKD. This TCR derives from an adult who received the MenACWY meningococcal vaccine as a control. The chain carries TRBV24-1 and TRBJ2-1, with D maybe TRBD1 (5 bases). The source was peripheral blood, collected 28 days after the second dose of the MenACWY control vaccine. CDR3 DNA: TGTGCCACCAGTGATTTATCAGGGCCCGGCGAGCAGTTCTTC. Translated: CATSDLSGPGEQFF.